This note documents a single T cell receptor beta chain sequence. This sample is part of a study of technical replicates of blood from several donors. Germline V lookup: CDR1 SGHTA, CDR2 FQGTGA. Trimming pared 2 bases from V and 2 bases from J, leaving 8 bases between. The CDR3 is 14 residues long. Data came from immunoSEQ multiplex PCR; TCRdb stores just in-frame clones and leaves some out. The sample has some 85,000 clones, about 96% seen once. The genes are TRBV7-3 and TRBJ2-3; D is possibly TRBD1 (5 bases). This TCR was sampled from a human donor in good health. Sequenced sample: T cells isolated from PBMCs. The CDR3 nucleotides are TGTGCCAGCAGCTTACAGGGTATCACAGATACGCAGTATTTT. Residues: CASSLQGITDTQYF.